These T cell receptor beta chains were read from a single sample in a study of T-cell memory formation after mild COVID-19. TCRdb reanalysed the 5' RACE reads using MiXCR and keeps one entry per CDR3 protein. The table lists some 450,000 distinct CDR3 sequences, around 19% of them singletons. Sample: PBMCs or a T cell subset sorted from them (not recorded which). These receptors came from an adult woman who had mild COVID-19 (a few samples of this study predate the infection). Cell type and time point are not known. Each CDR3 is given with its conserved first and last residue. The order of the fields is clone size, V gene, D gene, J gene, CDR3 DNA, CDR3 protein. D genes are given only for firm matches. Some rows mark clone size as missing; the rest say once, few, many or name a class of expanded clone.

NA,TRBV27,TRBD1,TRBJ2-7,TGTGCCAGCAGTAATCCGGGACAGGGCCGCTACGAGCAGTACTTC,CASSNPGQGRYEQYF
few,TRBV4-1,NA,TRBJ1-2,TGCGCCAGCAGCCAAGACGGTACGGGACGCACCTTC,CASSQDGTGRTF
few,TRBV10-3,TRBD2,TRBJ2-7,TGTGCCATCGGCGGTATTCTAGCGGGAGCCTCCGAGCAGTACTTC,CAIGGILAGASEQYF
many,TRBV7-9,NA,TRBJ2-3,TGTGCCAGCAGCTTAGGCGTAGGAACAGATACGCAGTATTTT,CASSLGVGTDTQYF
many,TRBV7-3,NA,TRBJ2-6,TGTGCCAGCAGCTTAGAGGGGCCCAGCTCTGGGGCCAACGTCCTGACTTTC,CASSLEGPSSGANVLTF
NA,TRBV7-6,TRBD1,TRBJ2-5,TGTGCCAGCAGCTCTTACGCAGGGGGAGAGACCCAGTACTTC,CASSSYAGGETQYF
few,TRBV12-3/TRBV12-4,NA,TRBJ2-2,TGTGCCAGCAGTTCTAGGATTTCCGGGGAGCTGTTTTTT,CASSSRISGELFF
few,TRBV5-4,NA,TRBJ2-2,TGTGCCAGCAGCTTGAGACAGGAAACGAACACCGGGGAGCTGTTTTTT,CASSLRQETNTGELFF
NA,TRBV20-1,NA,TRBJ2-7,TGCAGTGCCAAAGGAACTCCCTACGAGCAGTACTTC,CSAKGTPYEQYF
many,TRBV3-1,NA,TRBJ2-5,TGTGCCAGCAGCCAGGGTCGGGGGTATAGTGAGACCCAGTACTTC,CASSQGRGYSETQYF
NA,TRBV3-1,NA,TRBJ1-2,TGTGCCAGCAGCCAACCAAGTAGCAGGGAATCTGGCTACACCTTC,CASSQPSSRESGYTF
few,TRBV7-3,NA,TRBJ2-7,TGTGCCAGCAGCCCCTCCCCCGGGGACGAGCAGTACTTC,CASSPSPGDEQYF
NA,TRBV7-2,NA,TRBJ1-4,TGTGCCAGCAGCTTAGACGGTCCGCACACTAATGAAAAACTGTTTTTT,CASSLDGPHTNEKLFF
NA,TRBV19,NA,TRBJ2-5,TGTGCCACTGGAAGGGGTCAACGGGGAGAGACCCAGTACTTC,CATGRGQRGETQYF
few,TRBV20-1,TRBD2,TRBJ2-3,TGCAGTGCTAGAGATGCGACTAGCGGGAGCACAGACACGCAGTATTTT,CSARDATSGSTDTQYF
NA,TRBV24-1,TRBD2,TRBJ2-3,TGTGCCACCAGTGTGCCCAGCGGGGACCGCACAGATACGCAGTATTTT,CATSVPSGDRTDTQYF
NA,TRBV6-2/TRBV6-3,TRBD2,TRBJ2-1,TGTGCCAGCATGGGTAGCGGGAGGAGGAATGAGCAGTTCTTC,CASMGSGRRNEQFF
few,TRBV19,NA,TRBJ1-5,TGTGCCAGTAGTATAGGGGCAGGGAAGCCCCAGCATTTT,CASSIGAGKPQHF
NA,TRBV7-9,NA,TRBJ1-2,TGTGCCAGCAGCTTAGTATACTCAGGACACTATGGCTACACCTTC,CASSLVYSGHYGYTF
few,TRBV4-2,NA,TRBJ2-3,TGTGCCAGCAGCCAAGGTGGGTGGGGGAGCACAGATACGCAGTATTTT,CASSQGGWGSTDTQYF
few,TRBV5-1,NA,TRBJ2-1,TGCGCCAGCACAGAAGGCACAGGGCTTTATGAGCAGTTCTTC,CASTEGTGLYEQFF
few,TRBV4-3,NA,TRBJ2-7,TGCGCCAGCAGCCAAGGACGACTCTACGAGCAGTACTTC,CASSQGRLYEQYF
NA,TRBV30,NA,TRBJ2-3,TGTGCCTGGAGCGGGCCCCTGCGCACAGATACGCAGTATTTT,CAWSGPLRTDTQYF
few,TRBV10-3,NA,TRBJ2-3,TGTGCCATCAGTGTCACGGGAGACGGCACAGATACGCAGTATTTT,CAISVTGDGTDTQYF
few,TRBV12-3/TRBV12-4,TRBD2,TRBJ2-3,TGTGCCACCCAGGGACTAGCGGGGCACACAGATACGCAGTATTTT,CATQGLAGHTDTQYF
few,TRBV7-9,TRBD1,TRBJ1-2,TGTGCCAGCAGCTTGGACAGGGGTGGCTACACCTTC,CASSLDRGGYTF
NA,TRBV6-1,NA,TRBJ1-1,TGTGCCAGCAGTAACACCTTGGAGGACACTGAAGCTTTCTTT,CASSNTLEDTEAFF
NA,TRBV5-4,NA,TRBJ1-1,TGTGCCAGCAGCTTGTACAGCAAGAACACTGAAGCTTTCTTT,CASSLYSKNTEAFF
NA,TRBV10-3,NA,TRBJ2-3,TGTGCCATCAGTGTGGCAGACACAGATACGCAGTATTTT,CAISVADTDTQYF
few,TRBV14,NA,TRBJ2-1,TGTGCCAGCAGCCAAGTATCCAAGCAGTTCTTC,CASSQVSKQFF
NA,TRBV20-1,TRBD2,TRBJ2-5,TGCAGTGCTCCGCCTAGCGGGGAAGAGACCCAGTACTTC,CSAPPSGEETQYF
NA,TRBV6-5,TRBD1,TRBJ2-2,TGTGCCAGCGGGACAGCCAACACCGGGGAGCTGTTTTTT,CASGTANTGELFF
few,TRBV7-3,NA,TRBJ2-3,TGTGCCAGCAGCTTAAGAGCGAGGGGGAGGGGTACGCAGTATTTT,CASSLRARGRGTQYF
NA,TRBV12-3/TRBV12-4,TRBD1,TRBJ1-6,TGTGCCAGCAGTTTAGTCCGGGACAGGGGAGGTAATTCACCCCTCCACTTT,CASSLVRDRGGNSPLHF
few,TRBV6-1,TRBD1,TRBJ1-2,TGTGCCAGCAGTGATTCCGGAGGGACAGGAAAGTATGGCTACACCTTC,CASSDSGGTGKYGYTF
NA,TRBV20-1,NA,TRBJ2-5,TGCAGTGCTAGTTTCCGTCCTTGGGTCCAGGGATTTTCCCAGTACTTC,CSASFRPWVQGFSQYF
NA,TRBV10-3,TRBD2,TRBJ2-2,TGTGCCATCAGTGAGTCGCAAGGCCTAGCGGGACTCACCGGGGAGCTGTTTTTT,CAISESQGLAGLTGELFF
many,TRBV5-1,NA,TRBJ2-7,TGCGCCAGCAGCTTGGACGTCTACGAGCAGTACTTC,CASSLDVYEQYF
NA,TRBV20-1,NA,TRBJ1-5,TGCAGTGCTAGGGACACGGGAGCTCAGCCCCAGCATTTT,CSARDTGAQPQHF
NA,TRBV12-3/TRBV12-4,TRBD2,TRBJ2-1,TGTGCCAGCACCATAGCGGGCTACAATGAGCAGTTCTTC,CASTIAGYNEQFF
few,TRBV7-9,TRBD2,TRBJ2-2,TGTGCCAGCAGGCCTCGACAAGGGACTAGCCCCCTCTTGAACACCGGGGAGCTGTTTTTT,CASRPRQGTSPLLNTGELFF
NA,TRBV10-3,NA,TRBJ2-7,TGTGCCATCAATGGGGGGACCTACGAGCAGTACTTC,CAINGGTYEQYF
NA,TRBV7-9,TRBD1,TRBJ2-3,TGTGCCAGCAGCTTTCTTGAGGGGGACAGCGCAGATACGCAGTATTTT,CASSFLEGDSADTQYF
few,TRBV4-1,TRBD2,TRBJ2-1,TGCGCCAGCAGCCAAGGTTTGGGGACTAGGGTTACGAGTGAGCAGTTCTTC,CASSQGLGTRVTSEQFF
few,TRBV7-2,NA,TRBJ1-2,TGTGCCAGTTCTCCCCCCGGCTCCTATGGCTACACCTTC,CASSPPGSYGYTF
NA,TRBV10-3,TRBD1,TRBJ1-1,TGTGCCATCAGGAAAGACAGGGGCAACACTGAAGCTTTCTTT,CAIRKDRGNTEAFF